This T cell receptor beta chain is drawn from a study of blood T cell repertoires in COVID-19. Across the whole study: Acute and convalescent COVID-19 samples came from the United States, Italy and Spain.

The data were produced by immunoSEQ multiplex PCR, yet TCRdb's version contains in-frame clones alone and is incomplete. The profile shows around 71,000 clones, roughly 84% of them singletons. V gave up 8 bases and J gave up 8 bases, with 20 bases separating them. Per the germline V gene, CDR1 is KGHDR and CDR2 is SFDVKD. The CDR3 extends over 14 amino acids. The rearrangement joins TRBV24-1 to TRBJ1-2; D perhaps matches TRBD1 (5 bases). The TCR originated in a man aged 30 to 45 with COVID-19, enrolled during active disease. The sample consisted of peripheral blood. The CDR3 protein is CATKVRGGSAGYTF. The DNA for the CDR3 is TGTGCCACCAAAGTTCGCGGGGGAAGTGCGGGCTACACCTTC.